This T cell receptor (beta chain) appears in the sequencing data of a study of cytomegalovirus exposure and HLA in healthy donors. The donors were part of the roughly 120-subject validation cohort, which stood apart from the approximately 640-subject first cohort. CDR3 length equals 14 residues. Germline V CDR1 and CDR2: SGDLS, YYNGEE. Trimming at V came to 2 bases and at J to 2 bases, leaving 1 base not matched to a gene. Only in-frame clones appear in the TCRdb table, and some are missing; sequencing was by immunoSEQ multiplex PCR. The table records 150,000 to 250,000 clones, 84% of them present only once.

Sequenced sample: PBMCs. The rearrangement uses TRBV9 and TRBJ2-3, with 8 bases lining up with TRBD2. The sequence was obtained from a woman under 40 in good health and CMV-seropositive. The CDR3: CASSVSGATDTQYF. The CDR3 DNA reads TGTGCCAGCAGCGTTAGCGGGGCCACAGATACGCAGTATTTT.